The sequence of this TCR beta chain was determined in a study of control samples from healthy donors and cancer patients. The CDR3 loop spans 14 amino acids. V shed 3 bases, J shed 3 bases, and the junction held 5 bases outside the gene matches. Germline V gene sequence: CDR1 SGHNT, CDR2 YYREEE (reference sequence). Here immunoSEQ multiplex PCR was the method, and the copy in TCRdb shows in-frame clones only, minus some. The sample holds about 34,000 clones, about 88% seen once. This rearrangement joins TRBV5-4 to TRBJ1-1, with 7 bases that match TRBD1. This clonotype was obtained from a woman aged 40-49 years with lung cancer. The sequenced material came from PBMCs. CDR3 region: CASSSYGTDTEAFF. In DNA, the CDR3 is TGTGCCAGCAGCTCGTACGGGACAGACACTGAAGCTTTCTTT.